The T cell receptor beta chain under discussion was sequenced for a study of T-cell reconstitution after alpha-beta-depleted transplantation in children. Germline V lookup: CDR1 DFQATT, CDR2 SNEGSKA (reference sequence). Trimming removed 4 bases from V and 6 bases from J; junction bases left unmatched: 4. The CDR3 covers 12 residues. TCRbeta library construction was performed incorporating unique molecular identifiers. One entry per CDR3 protein, called by TCRdb with MiXCR from the PCR reads. Among 90,000 to 100,000 distinct CDR3 sequences listed, less than 15% were seen once. In this sample, this clonotype turned up many times.

V gene TRBV20-1 combines with J gene TRBJ2-7, with 9 bases identical to TRBD2. Sequencing used PBMCs from the stem cell graft donor, obtained from the stem cell graft. The sequence derives from a human donor who donated a stem cell graft to a child with inherited bone marrow failure. The CDR3: CSAIAGEGEQYF. For the CDR3, the DNA is TGCAGTGCTATAGCGGGAGAGGGCGAGCAGTACTTC.